This TCR beta chain was recovered during a study of shared clonotypes between healthy human individuals. The length of the CDR3 is 14 residues. Trimming took 8 bases from V and 5 from J; bases not matched to a gene: 8. Germline CDR1 reads MNHEY; CDR2 reads SVGAGI. Produced via immunoSEQ multiplex PCR; TCRdb's table is partial and in-frame only. The sample lists fewer than 600,000 clones; over 60% were seen once. This chain uses TRBV6-5 with TRBJ1-1, with 10 nucleotides matching TRBD1. The sample consisted of PBMCs. This receptor was obtained from a woman between 35 and 50 years old in good health. Some clones in this sample may be carry-over from other donors' samples. CDR3 DNA: TGTGCCAGCCGGGGGGGACAGGGGAGGACTGAAGCTTTCTTT. Translation gives CASRGGQGRTEAFF.